These 11 T cell receptor beta chains originate from one sample sequenced in a study of blood T cell repertoires in COVID-19 (dated by TCRdb to about 2020). The library was generated by the immunoSEQ multiplex PCR assay. What TCRdb holds here is the immuneACCESS table cut down to in-frame rearrangements. Part of the clones is not present; checked against another copy, under half of the missing clones reflect an unresolved V gene, and the others are unexplained. This sample has under 55,000 clones in its table, and more than 70% of those were observed once. Together, the top ten hold about 2% of the sample. The sequenced sample was peripheral blood. All receptors derive from a human donor in a cohort sampled during active COVID-19.

The DNA for the CDR3 is TGTGCCAGCAGCTTATCCACGCTGACTGGGCAGTACTTC. Translated: CASSLSTLTGQYF. The V gene is TRBV7-3, the J gene TRBJ2-7; unclear D gene. The CDR3 consists of 13 residues. V lost 2 bases to trimming and J lost 9 bases, with 14 bases between them. The V gene's germline CDR1 is SGHTA and CDR2 FQGTGA. Combining the CDR3 with reference TRBV7-3 and TRBJ2-7 gives the whole variable domain GAGVSQTPSNKVTEKGKYVELRCDPISGHTALYWYRQSLGQGPEFLIYFQGTGAADDSGLPNDRFFAVRPEGSVSTLKIQRTERGDSAVYLCASSLSTLTGQYFGPGTRLTVT.

This chain joins TRBV7-3 and TRBJ2-3; D is unclear. The V gene's germline CDR1 is SGHTA and CDR2 FQGTGA. Trimming stripped 1 base from V and 2 bases from J, with 7 bases between. The CDR3 has 14 amino acids. The CDR3 spells CASSLIRSTDTQYF. CDR3 DNA: TGTGCCAGCAGCTTAATACGGTCCACAGATACGCAGTATTTT.

Relative to its sample, this clone is medium-sized (0.01 to 0.1%). The chain couples TRBV4-1 to TRBJ2-7; perhaps TRBD2 as D (6 bases). Germline V gene data show CDR1 as MGHRA and CDR2 as YSYEKL. The CDR3 sequence is 16 residues long. Between the trimmed V and J ends, which lost 1 base and 0 bases, there was a span of 13 bases. CDR3 coding DNA: TGCGCCAGCAGCCAAGTTTGGGAGGTGGGCTCCTACGAGCAGTACTTC. Translation gives CASSQVWEVGSYEQYF.

J is TRBJ2-1 and V is TRBV7-2; tentatively, D is TRBD2 (5 bases). The ends were cut back, 5 bases at V and 4 bases at J, with 9 bases in the middle. This CDR3 comprises 13 residues. Germline CDR1 is SGHTA and CDR2 is FQGNSA. CDR3 residues: CASSPQRYNEQFF. DNA of the CDR3: TGTGCCAGCAGCCCGCAGCGGTACAATGAGCAGTTCTTC.

V is TRBV7-2 and J is TRBJ2-5; 7 bases agree with TRBD1. This CDR3 is 15 amino acids long. J was trimmed by 4 bases and V by 2 bases; bases with no gene match: 7. The V gene's germline CDR1 is SGHTA and CDR2 FQGNSA. CDR3 sequence: CASSLTGALTETQYF. The CDR3 nucleotides are TGTGCCAGCAGCTTAACAGGGGCCCTTACAGAGACCCAGTACTTC.

The V and J genes are TRBV5-6 and TRBJ2-5; 13 nucleotides agree with TRBD2. This CDR3 is 17 amino acids long. V lost 0 bases, J lost 2 bases, and 4 bases stayed unmatched. Germline-derived CDR1 and CDR2 are SGHDT and YYEEEE. This CDR3 is CASSLDGTSGEQETQYF. The CDR3 coding sequence is TGTGCCAGCAGCTTGGACGGGACTAGCGGGGAACAAGAGACCCAGTACTTC.

The chain links TRBV6-5 to TRBJ2-1, with 8 positions matching TRBD2. The trim removed 3 bases at V and 2 bases at J, leaving 3 bases unmatched. Germline V gives CDR1 MNHEY, CDR2 SVGAGI. The length of the CDR3 is 15 residues. CDR3 nucleotide sequence: TGTGCCAGCAGTTATGAGCGGGGGACCTACAATGAGCAGTTCTTC. Amino acids: CASSYERGTYNEQFF.

This clone has just a few counts. The chain carries TRBV11-3 and TRBJ2-1, with TRBD2 matching over 7 bases. The germline CDR1 and CDR2 sequences are SGHNT and YENEEA. The CDR3 length is 15 residues. The trim removed 0 bases at V and 2 bases at J, leaving 1 base unmatched. CDR3 sequence: CASSLDGGTYNEQFF. Written as DNA, the CDR3 is TGTGCCAGCAGCTTAGACGGGGGGACCTACAATGAGCAGTTCTTC.

This sequence joins TRBV19 and TRBJ2-1; D gene ambiguous. In germline, CDR1 is LNHDA, CDR2 SQIVND (reference sequence). Trimming took 10 bases from V and 2 from J, leaving 6 bases between them. This CDR3 has 11 amino acids. The CDR3 region has the DNA TGTGCCACCAGGACCTACAATGAGCAGTTCTTC. As protein: CATRTYNEQFF.

The V and J genes are TRBV27 and TRBJ2-3; D might be TRBD2 (6 bases). Germline CDR1 MNHEY, CDR2 SMNVEV (reference sequence). Trimming removed 2 bases at V and 1 base at J, with 13 bases between. The CDR3 sequence is 16 residues long. The CDR3 region is CASSLGGQLGTDTQYF. The CDR3 DNA reads TGTGCCAGCAGTTTAGGAGGGCAGCTAGGCACAGATACGCAGTATTTT.

The V gene is TRBV18, the J gene TRBJ2-3; D might be TRBD1 (6 bases). Germline CDR1 KGHSH, CDR2 LQKENI. This CDR3 comprises 15 residues. With 4 bases removed from V and 0 bases from J, the gap between germline ends came to 11 bases. CDR3 amino acids: CASSLRDTSTDTQYF. The CDR3, as DNA: TGTGCCAGCTCACTAAGGGACACAAGCACAGATACGCAGTATTTT.